Here is one TCR beta chain with its context. The ends were cut back, 4 bases at V and 4 bases at J, with 4 bases in the middle. Germline V gene lookup returns CDR1 WSHSY and CDR2 SAAADI. The CDR3 contains 11 residues. The study recruited people aged about 18 to 89 years across under 25 US areas. Assignments of participants to cohorts depended upon their own reported clinical history. This sample was taken from a study of blood T cell repertoires in COVID-19. Profiled with immunoSEQ multiplex PCR; TCRdb holds only in-frame clones, not every one. The sample lists approximately 190,000 clones; about 88% were seen once.

The chain links TRBV10-2 to TRBJ2-5; no firm D call. Sequencing input: PBMCs or T cells enriched from blood (not recorded which). This clonotype was obtained from a woman aged 40 to 50 in a cohort exposed to, infected with or recovered from COVID-19 (not recorded which). This CDR3 reads CASSAGETQYF. The CDR3 bases are TGCGCCAGCAGTGCGGGAGAGACCCAGTACTTC.